The rows below give T cell receptor beta chains drawn from one sample of a study of shared T cell receptors in the human thymus. Only in-frame clones appear in the TCRdb table, and some are missing; sequencing was by immunoSEQ multiplex PCR. The sample shows some 700,000 clones, approximately 83% of them seen only once. The sample was also reused in another study, on human thymus T cells.

Material for sequencing was thymocytes. Receptors originate from a girl under three years old with a congenital heart defect. The CDR3 runs from the conserved cysteine through the conserved F or W. D genes are given only for firm matches. Not all rows give a size; the values are once, few, many and, for expanded clones, a class.

clone_size j_call d_call v_call cdr3_nt cdr3_aa
few TRBJ2-7 TRBD2 TRBV5-4 TGTGCCAGCAGCATAACTAGCGGGGTGATTTTCGAGCAGTACTTC CASSITSGVIFEQYF
- TRBJ1-1 TRBD1 TRBV5-6 TGTGCCAGCAGCCATCCGGGACAGACCACTGAAGCTTTCTTT CASSHPGQTTEAFF
- TRBJ2-3 - TRBV4-1 TGCGCCAGCAGCCAAGGATCCGAGAGACGCCTCCAGCTGCGGCCCGCCACAGATACGCAGTATTTT CASSQGSERRLQLRPATDTQYF
- TRBJ1-1 TRBD1 TRBV9 TGTGCCAGCAGTGAAGACAGGGGGCACGGCACTGAAGCTTTCTTT CASSEDRGHGTEAFF
- TRBJ2-3 TRBD2 TRBV6-5 TGTGCCAGCAGTTACATCTCTAGCGGGGAAACAGATACGCAGTATTTT CASSYISSGETDTQYF
once TRBJ2-7 TRBD2 TRBV4-2 TGTGCCAGCAGCCAAGTCCGGAATATCCGGGGGGTCAGGATACACGAGCAGTACTTC CASSQVRNIRGVRIHEQYF
- TRBJ2-5 TRBD1 TRBV15 TGTGCCACCAGGGACGACAGGGAAGGCGGGGAGACCCAGTACTTC CATRDDREGGETQYF
- TRBJ1-5 TRBD1 TRBV19 TGTGCCAGTAGTATTAACAACCGGGACAGGGGTCAGCCCCAGCATTTT CASSINNRDRGQPQHF
- TRBJ1-1 - TRBV27 TGTGCCAGCAGTCCCGAGGTGGCGGGTAACACTGAAGCTTTCTTT CASSPEVAGNTEAFF
- TRBJ2-5 - TRBV5-6 TGTGCCAGCAGACTCGGGACACAAGAGACCCAGTACTTC CASRLGTQETQYF
- TRBJ2-2 - TRBV6-5 TGTGCCAGCAGCCTCCTAGCCGTGTACGCCGGGGAGCTGTTTTTT CASSLLAVYAGELFF
- TRBJ2-1 - TRBV5-8 TGTGCCCACATCCAACCTGAGGCTTTCGGCTACAATGAGCAGTTCTTC CAHIQPEAFGYNEQFF
- TRBJ1-2 TRBD1 TRBV30 TGTGCCTGCCTTGGACCGACAGGGAGGTATGGCTACACCTTC CACLGPTGRYGYTF
few TRBJ1-2 - TRBV2 TGTGCCAGCAGCGCCGACCGGGAAAGCTATGGCTACACCTTC CASSADRESYGYTF
- TRBJ2-7 TRBD2 TRBV7-2 TGTGCCAGCAGCTTAGCTGGTAGCGGGGGCCTACGATACGAGCAGTACTTC CASSLAGSGGLRYEQYF
- TRBJ1-1 TRBD1 TRBV29-1 TGCAGCTCCTTCGCCCTCAGGACAGGGATAGCGGTGGGCACTGAAGCTTTCTTT CSSFALRTGIAVGTEAFF
- TRBJ2-4 - TRBV15 TGTGCCACCAGCAGAGAGGCAGGCTCCAAAAACATTCAGTACTTC CATSREAGSKNIQYF
few TRBJ2-1 - TRBV7-8 TGTGCCAGCAGCTTAGCGCTACCGGGTGAGCAGTTCTTC CASSLALPGEQFF
- TRBJ2-7 - TRBV29-1 TGCAGCGTTGAAGGCCCAGGGAGGTACGAGCAGTACTTC CSVEGPGRYEQYF
- TRBJ1-3 - TRBV7-2 TGTGCCAGCGCGGGGGTCTCTGGAAACACCATATATTTT CASAGVSGNTIYF
- TRBJ1-1 - TRBV10-1 TGCGCCAGCAGTTGCCTCGGGTCGAGGCACACTGAAGCTTTCTTT CASSCLGSRHTEAFF
- TRBJ1-1 TRBD1 TRBV7-2 TGTGCCAGCAGCTTAGGGGACCGGGACAGAAGTTTGAACACTGAAGCTTTCTTT CASSLGDRDRSLNTEAFF
- TRBJ1-4 - TRBV28 TGTGCCAGCAGTCCCCGGACTGGTTTGGATGAAAAACTGTTTTTT CASSPRTGLDEKLFF
few TRBJ2-3 - TRBV15 TGTGCCACCAGCAGAGAACTGAACAGCACAGATACGCAGTATTTT CATSRELNSTDTQYF
few TRBJ2-7 - TRBV19 TGTGCCAGTAGCATGGGGCAGGTATACGAGCAGTACTTC CASSMGQVYEQYF
- TRBJ2-1 - TRBV5-6 - CASSLTFGGYNEQFF
- TRBJ2-2 TRBD2 TRBV5-1 TGCGCCACCGGGACTAGCGGACCAGCGACCGGGGAGCTGTTTTTT CATGTSGPATGELFF
- TRBJ2-3 TRBD2 TRBV4-1 TGCGCCAGCAGCCAAGTCAGCGGGGGGGCAGCTGATACGCAGTATTTT CASSQVSGGAADTQYF
once TRBJ1-5 TRBD1 TRBV10-3 TGTGCCATCAGTCCAGACAGGGGCCTGGGCAATCAGCCCCAGCATTTT CAISPDRGLGNQPQHF
- TRBJ1-2 TRBD1 TRBV27 TGTGCCAGCAGTGCCCGACAGGGAGACTATGGCTACACCTTC CASSARQGDYGYTF
- TRBJ1-1 - TRBV7-2 TGTGCCAGCAGCTTAGATGAGGGAGGAGAACCTGAAGCTTTCTTT CASSLDEGGEPEAFF
- TRBJ1-4 - TRBV7-2 TGTGCCAGCAGCTTTCGGGAGGCAACTAATGAAAAACTGTTTTTT CASSFREATNEKLFF
- TRBJ2-7 TRBD1 TRBV6-5 TGTGCCAGCAGTTCTTCCCGGGACAGGGTATGCGAGCAGTACTTC CASSSSRDRVCEQYF
- TRBJ2-1 TRBD1 TRBV28 TGTGCCAGCAGTTCTAGACAGGGGGTACATCGCAATGAGCAGTTCTTC CASSSRQGVHRNEQFF
- TRBJ1-3 TRBD1 TRBV18 TGTGCCAGCTCACCGTTAGGACAGGGGGCTGGAAACACCATATATTTT CASSPLGQGAGNTIYF
- TRBJ1-2 - TRBV5-4 TGTGCCAGCAGCTTGACGTCAGGGGCGGACTATGGCTACACCTTC CASSLTSGADYGYTF
- TRBJ1-5 - TRBV18 TGTGCCAGCTCAAAAAAGGAGGGGAGAGCTAATCAGCCCCAGCATTTT CASSKKEGRANQPQHF
- TRBJ2-2 TRBD1 TRBV6-1 TGTGCCAGCAGTGAAGCAAGACAGGGGGCGGGAAAAAGAGGGGAGCTGTTTTTT CASSEARQGAGKRGELFF
- TRBJ1-3 - TRBV2 TGTGCCAGCGTCCTTCGAGAGACAGCCAAACGGTATTATGGAAACACCATATATTTT CASVLRETAKRYYGNTIYF
- TRBJ1-2 - TRBV7-2 TGTGCCAGCAGCTTAGGGGCTTATGGCTACACCTTC CASSLGAYGYTF
- TRBJ2-3 TRBD2 TRBV7-3 TGTGCCAGCAGCCCCAAGACTAGCGGGGGGAACCAGGATACGCAGTATTTT CASSPKTSGGNQDTQYF
- TRBJ2-7 - TRBV11-2 TGTGCCAGCAGCTTAATTCCGGGATCCTACGAGCAGTACTTC CASSLIPGSYEQYF
few TRBJ2-4 TRBD1 TRBV30 TGTGCCTCCAAGCCGGGACAGGCCAAAAACATTCAGTACTTC CASKPGQAKNIQYF
- TRBJ2-7 TRBD1 TRBV19 TGTGCCAGTAGTCCAAGACAGGGGACCTACGAGCAGTACTTC CASSPRQGTYEQYF
- TRBJ1-2 - TRBV19 TGTGCCAGTAGTATATTCAACCGGGATCGGGGATATGGCTACACCTTC CASSIFNRDRGYGYTF
few TRBJ2-6 - TRBV7-8 TGTGCCAGCACCATAATGAGGGGGGGGGTACAGCCTGGGGCCAACGTCCTGACTTTC CASTIMRGGVQPGANVLTF
- TRBJ2-3 - TRBV4-1 TGCGCCAGCAGCCCACCATTCAGGGCAGCCAGGTCAACAGATACGCAGTATTTT CASSPPFRAARSTDTQYF
- TRBJ1-2 TRBD1 TRBV6-6 TGTGCCAGCAGTCCGGGACAGTACTATGGCTACACCTTC CASSPGQYYGYTF
- TRBJ2-7 TRBD1 TRBV28 TGTGCCAGCAGTTTTAGCGCCTTTGGGACAGGGTCTCGCGAGCAGTACTTC CASSFSAFGTGSREQYF
- TRBJ2-1 TRBD2 TRBV4-1 TGCGCCAGCAGCCCAAGGACTAGCGGGGGGAAAAATGAGCAGTTCTTC CASSPRTSGGKNEQFF
- TRBJ1-1 TRBD1 TRBV5-1 TGCGCCAGCAGCTTGGGGGCCGGGACAGGGGGTAACACTGAAGCTTTCTTT CASSLGAGTGGNTEAFF
- TRBJ1-5 - TRBV27 TGTGCCAGCAGCTCGGTCGTGGCAGGGTATCATCAGCCCCAGCATTTT CASSSVVAGYHQPQHF
- TRBJ2-7 TRBD1 TRBV4-1 TGCGCCAGCAGCCACGGAAGGGACAGATCCTCCTACGAGCAGTACTTC CASSHGRDRSSYEQYF
- TRBJ1-2 - TRBV27 TGTGCCAGCAGCCCCGGGGGGGCCTTCTATGGCTACACCTTC CASSPGGAFYGYTF
- TRBJ2-2 TRBD2 TRBV5-5 TGTGCCAGCAGCTTGGAAGGGACTACCCGTACCGGGGAGCTGTTTTTT CASSLEGTTRTGELFF
few TRBJ1-4 TRBD1 TRBV4-1 TGCGCCAGCAGCCCGAGTAGAGGGGGCCTCGAAAAACTGTTTTTT CASSPSRGGLEKLFF
- TRBJ1-1 - TRBV14 TGTGCCAGCAGACCAGCCAATGATAACAGGCCCTTCACTGAAGCTTTCTTT CASRPANDNRPFTEAFF